Sequencing of this TCR beta chain was carried out in a study of T cells and Merkel cell carcinoma outcomes (dated by TCRdb to 2020 to 2021). Regarding the research as a whole: The study looked at whether the tumor T-cell repertoire and T-cell density could predict clinical outcome in patients with Merkel cell carcinoma. Results the study describes overall, beyond this receptor: T-cell repertoire features combined with T-cell density were reported to predict clinical outcomes in Merkel cell carcinoma patients.

Library method: the immunoSEQ multiplex PCR assay. TCRdb holds this immuneACCESS table with in-frame rearrangements only. Some clones are missing; in checked studies, unresolved V genes explain under half, and the rest has no known cause. The sample contains 13,000 to 15,000 clones, more than 90% of them found a single time. The ten top clones hold about 2% of the sample. Samples came from patients with Merkel cell carcinoma. Its CDR3 holds 17 amino acids, cysteine through phenylalanine. The read is trimmed to its CDR3 DNA, 51 bases read in frame from base 1. CDR1 and CDR2, looked up from the germline V gene (reference sequence), are SGHNT and YYREEE. Deletion took 2 bases off V and 0 bases off J, with a span of 15 bases between the germline ends. Concerning this clone itself: What antigen it recognizes has not been identified. Per-base qualities were not stored, and no clone one base away is much larger.

The clonotype was recovered from a human donor with Merkel cell carcinoma. Sequenced material: tumor tissue from Merkel cell carcinoma. Recombination linked TRBV5-4 to TRBJ2-1; TRBD1 is a weak D gene call, 5 bases matching. The CDR3 protein: CASSFLKGSGSYNEQFF. The DNA is TGTGCCAGCAGCTTTTTGAAGGGGTCGGGCTCCTACAATGAGCAGTTCTTC.